This entry features one TCR beta chain sequence. Its antigen is still unknown. Germline and junction disagree at one end, which may indicate a read error. Method: immunoSEQ multiplex PCR; TCRdb's copy keeps in-frame clones and lacks some. The sample includes tens of thousands of clones, about 86% of them seen just once. Tumor tissue was taken before any definitive surgery or chemotherapy was given. The data originate from a study of high-grade serous ovarian cancer treatment subgroups. Whole-study findings and limits: Repertoire similarity ranged roughly 0.1 to 0.79 between tumors of one patient.

CDR3 length equals 12 residues. The germline CDR1 and CDR2 sequences are SEHNR and FQNEAQ (reference sequence). The sample was tumor tissue. This TCR was sampled from a human donor with high-grade serous ovarian cancer. The chain links TRBV7-9 to TRBJ2-2, with D uncertain. CDR3 protein: CASSLASGELFF. The CDR3 bases are TGTGCCAGCAGCTTAGCTTCCGGAGAGCTGTTTTTT.